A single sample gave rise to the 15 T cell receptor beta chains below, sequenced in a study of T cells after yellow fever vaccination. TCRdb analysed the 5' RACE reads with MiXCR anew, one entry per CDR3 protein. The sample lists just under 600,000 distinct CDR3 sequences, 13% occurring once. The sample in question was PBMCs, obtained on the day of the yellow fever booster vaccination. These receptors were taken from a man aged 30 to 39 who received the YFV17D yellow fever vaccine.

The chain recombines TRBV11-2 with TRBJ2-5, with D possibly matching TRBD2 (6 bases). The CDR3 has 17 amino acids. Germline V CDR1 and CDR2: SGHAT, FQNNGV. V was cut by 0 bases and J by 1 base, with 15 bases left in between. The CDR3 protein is CASSLEGGSGPQETQYF. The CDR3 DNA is TGTGCCAGCAGCTTAGAGGGAGGAAGCGGACCCCAAGAGACCCAGTACTTC.

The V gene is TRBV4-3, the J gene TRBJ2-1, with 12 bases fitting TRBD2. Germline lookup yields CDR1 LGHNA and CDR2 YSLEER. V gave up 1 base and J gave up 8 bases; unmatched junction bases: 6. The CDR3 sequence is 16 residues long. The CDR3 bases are TGCGCCAGCAGCCAAGCGACTAGCGGGAGAGGCTATGAGCAGTTCTTC. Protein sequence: CASSQATSGRGYEQFF.

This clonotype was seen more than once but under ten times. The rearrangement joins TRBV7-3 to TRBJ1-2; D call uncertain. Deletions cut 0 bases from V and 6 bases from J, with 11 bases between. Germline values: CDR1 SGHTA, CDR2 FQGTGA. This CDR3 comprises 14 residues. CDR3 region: CASSLTSGRDGYTF. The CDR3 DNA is TGTGCCAGCAGCTTAACGTCAGGAAGAGATGGCTACACCTTC.

Here the CDR3 DNA reads TGTGCCAGCAGCTCCCAGACAGGGGACAATCAGCCCCAGCATTTT. This codes for CASSSQTGDNQPQHF. The chain joins TRBV7-2 to TRBJ1-5; TRBD1 agrees at 8 bases. Per germline, CDR1 SGHTA and CDR2 FQGNSA. With 4 bases clipped from V and 3 bases from J, the junction kept 5 bases outside the gene matches. CDR3 length: 15 amino acids.

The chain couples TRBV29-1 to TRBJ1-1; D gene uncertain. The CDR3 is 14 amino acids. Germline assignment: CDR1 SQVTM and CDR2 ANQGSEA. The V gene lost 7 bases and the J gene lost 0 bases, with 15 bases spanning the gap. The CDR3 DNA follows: TGCAGCGCGATCAGGAAGACCATGAACACTGAAGCTTTCTTT. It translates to CSAIRKTMNTEAFF.

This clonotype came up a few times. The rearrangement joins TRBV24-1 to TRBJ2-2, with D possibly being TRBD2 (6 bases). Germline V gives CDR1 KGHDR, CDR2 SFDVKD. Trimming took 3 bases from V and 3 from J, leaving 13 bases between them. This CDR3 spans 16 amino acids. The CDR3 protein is CATSDAPEGYTGELFF. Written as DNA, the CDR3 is TGTGCCACCAGTGATGCCCCGGAGGGGTACACCGGGGAGCTGTTTTTT.

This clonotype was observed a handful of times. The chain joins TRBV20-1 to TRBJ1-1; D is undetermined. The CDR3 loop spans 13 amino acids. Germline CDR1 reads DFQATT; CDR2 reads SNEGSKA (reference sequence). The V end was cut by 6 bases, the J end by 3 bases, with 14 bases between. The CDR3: CSARKRPDTEAFF. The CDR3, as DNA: TGCAGTGCGAGAAAGCGTCCGGACACTGAAGCTTTCTTT.

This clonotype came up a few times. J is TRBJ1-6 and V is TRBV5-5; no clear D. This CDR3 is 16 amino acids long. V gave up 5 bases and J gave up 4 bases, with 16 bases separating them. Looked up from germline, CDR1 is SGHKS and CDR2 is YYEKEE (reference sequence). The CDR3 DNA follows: TGTGCCAGCAGTTTCACCACGGGCGGTTATAATTCACCCCTCCACTTT. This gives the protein CASSFTTGGYNSPLHF.

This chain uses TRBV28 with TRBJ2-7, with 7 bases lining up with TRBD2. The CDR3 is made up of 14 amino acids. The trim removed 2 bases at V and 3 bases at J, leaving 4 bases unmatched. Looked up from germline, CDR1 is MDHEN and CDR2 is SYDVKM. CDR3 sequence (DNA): TGTGCCAGCAGTTTAATGGGGAGGGTCTACGAGCAGTACTTC. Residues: CASSLMGRVYEQYF.

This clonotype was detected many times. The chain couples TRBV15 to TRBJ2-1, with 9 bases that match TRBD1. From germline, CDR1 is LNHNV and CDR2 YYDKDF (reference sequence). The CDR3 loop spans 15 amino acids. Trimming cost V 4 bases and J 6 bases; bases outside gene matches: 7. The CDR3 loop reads CATSTGTGRRNEQFF. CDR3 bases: TGTGCCACCAGCACCGGGACAGGGCGGCGCAATGAGCAGTTCTTC.

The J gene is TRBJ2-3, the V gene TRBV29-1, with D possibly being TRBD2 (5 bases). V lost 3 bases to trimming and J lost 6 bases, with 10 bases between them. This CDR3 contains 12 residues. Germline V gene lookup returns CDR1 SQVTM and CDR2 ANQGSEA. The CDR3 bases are TGCAGCGTTGACGGGGTTGGGGATACGCAGTATTTT. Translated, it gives CSVDGVGDTQYF.

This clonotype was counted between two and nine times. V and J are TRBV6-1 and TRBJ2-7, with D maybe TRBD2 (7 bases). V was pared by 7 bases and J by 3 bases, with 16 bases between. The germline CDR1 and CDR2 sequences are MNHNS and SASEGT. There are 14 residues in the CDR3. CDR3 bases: TGTGCCAGCACCGGGGGGCAGGTGGGCTACGAGCAGTACTTC. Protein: CASTGGQVGYEQYF.

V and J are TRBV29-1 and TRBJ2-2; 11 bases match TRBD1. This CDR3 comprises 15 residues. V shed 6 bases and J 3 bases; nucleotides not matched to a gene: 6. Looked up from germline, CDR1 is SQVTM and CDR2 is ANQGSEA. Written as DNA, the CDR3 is TGCAGCGTCGCTGGGACAGGGGGATACACCGGGGAGCTGTTTTTT. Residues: CSVAGTGGYTGELFF.

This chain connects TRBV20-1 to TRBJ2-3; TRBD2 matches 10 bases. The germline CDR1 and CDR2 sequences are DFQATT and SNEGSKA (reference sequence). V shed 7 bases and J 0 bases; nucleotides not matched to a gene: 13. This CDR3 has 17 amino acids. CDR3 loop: CSGSLAGGSFSTDTQYF. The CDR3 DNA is TGCAGTGGTAGTTTAGCGGGAGGAAGTTTTAGCACAGATACGCAGTATTTT.

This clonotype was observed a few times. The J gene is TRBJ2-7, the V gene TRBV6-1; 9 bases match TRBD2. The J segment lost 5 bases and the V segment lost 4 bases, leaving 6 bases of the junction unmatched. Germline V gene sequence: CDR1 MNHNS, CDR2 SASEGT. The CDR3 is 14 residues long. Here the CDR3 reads CASSVAGEDDEQYF. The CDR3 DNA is TGTGCCAGCAGTGTAGCGGGAGAGGATGACGAGCAGTACTTC.